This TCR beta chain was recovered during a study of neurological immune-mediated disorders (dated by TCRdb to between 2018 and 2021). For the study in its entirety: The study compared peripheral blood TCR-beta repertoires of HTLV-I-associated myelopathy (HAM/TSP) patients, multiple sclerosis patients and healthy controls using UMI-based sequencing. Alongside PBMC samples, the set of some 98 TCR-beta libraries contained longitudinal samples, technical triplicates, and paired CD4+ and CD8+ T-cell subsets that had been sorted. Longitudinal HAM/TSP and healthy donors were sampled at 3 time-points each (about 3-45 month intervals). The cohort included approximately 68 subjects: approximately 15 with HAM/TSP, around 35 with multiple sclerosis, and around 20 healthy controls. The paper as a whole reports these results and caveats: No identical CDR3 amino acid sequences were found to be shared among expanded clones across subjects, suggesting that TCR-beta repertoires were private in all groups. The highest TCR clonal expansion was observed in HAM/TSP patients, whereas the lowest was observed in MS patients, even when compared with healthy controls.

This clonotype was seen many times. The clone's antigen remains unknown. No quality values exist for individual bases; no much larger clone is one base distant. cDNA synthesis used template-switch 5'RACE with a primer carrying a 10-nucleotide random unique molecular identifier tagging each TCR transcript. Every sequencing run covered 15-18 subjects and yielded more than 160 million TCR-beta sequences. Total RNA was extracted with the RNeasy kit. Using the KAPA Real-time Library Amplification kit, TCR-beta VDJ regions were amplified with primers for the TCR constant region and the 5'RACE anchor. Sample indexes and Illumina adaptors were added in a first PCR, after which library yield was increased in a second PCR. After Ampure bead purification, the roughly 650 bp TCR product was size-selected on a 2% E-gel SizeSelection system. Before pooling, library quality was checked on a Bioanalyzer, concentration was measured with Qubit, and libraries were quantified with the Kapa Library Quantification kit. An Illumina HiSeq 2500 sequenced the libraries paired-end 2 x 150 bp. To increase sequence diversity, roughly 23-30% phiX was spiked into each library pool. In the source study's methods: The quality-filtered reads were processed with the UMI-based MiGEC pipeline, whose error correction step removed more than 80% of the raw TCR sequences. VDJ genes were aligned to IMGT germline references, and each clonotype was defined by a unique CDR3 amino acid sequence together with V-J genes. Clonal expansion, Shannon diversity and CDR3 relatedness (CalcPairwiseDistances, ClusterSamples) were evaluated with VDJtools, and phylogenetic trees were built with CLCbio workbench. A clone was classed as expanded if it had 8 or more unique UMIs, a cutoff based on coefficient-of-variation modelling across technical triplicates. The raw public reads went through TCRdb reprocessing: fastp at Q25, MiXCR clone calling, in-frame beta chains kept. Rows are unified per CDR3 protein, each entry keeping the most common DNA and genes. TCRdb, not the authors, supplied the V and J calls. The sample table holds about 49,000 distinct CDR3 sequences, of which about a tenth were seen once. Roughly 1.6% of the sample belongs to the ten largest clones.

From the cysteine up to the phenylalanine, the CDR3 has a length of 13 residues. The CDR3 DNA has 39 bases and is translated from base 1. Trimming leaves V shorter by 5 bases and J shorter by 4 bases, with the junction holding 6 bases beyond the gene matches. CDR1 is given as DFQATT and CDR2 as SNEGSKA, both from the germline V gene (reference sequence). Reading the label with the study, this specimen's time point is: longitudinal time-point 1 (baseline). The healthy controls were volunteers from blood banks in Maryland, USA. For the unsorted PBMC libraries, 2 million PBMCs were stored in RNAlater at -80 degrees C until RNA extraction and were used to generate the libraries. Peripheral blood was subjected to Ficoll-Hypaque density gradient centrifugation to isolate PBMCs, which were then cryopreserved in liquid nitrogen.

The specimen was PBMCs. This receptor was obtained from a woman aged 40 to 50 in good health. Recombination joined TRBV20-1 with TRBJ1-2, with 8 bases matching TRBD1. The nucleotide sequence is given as TGCAGTGCTGGCGGACAGGGCCGCTATGGCTACACCTTC. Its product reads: CSAGGQGRYGYTF.